Below are 9 T cell receptor beta chains sequenced from a single sample in a study of T cell responses to AZD1222 COVID-19 vaccine. Some clones are missing from TCRdb's copy, which holds only in-frame ones; the method was immunoSEQ multiplex PCR. The table includes roughly 97,000 clones, around nine tenths detected once. The source material was peripheral blood, sampled on day 0 of AZD1222 vaccination. The receptors derive from an adult in good health.

As regards this clone: The same CDR3 is also encoded by other DNA sequences in this sample. The rearrangement joins TRBV12-3 or TRBV12-4 to TRBJ1-2; tentatively, D is TRBD1 (6 bases). The CDR3 is 12 residues long. V was trimmed by 1 base and J by 6 bases, leaving 6 bases between them. CDR3 coding DNA: TGTGCCAGCAGTTTAGGGGGGCATGGCTACACCTTC. Translated: CASSLGGHGYTF.

V and J are TRBV4-3 and TRBJ2-7, with 10 bases fitting TRBD2. The V and J ends lost 0 bases and 5 bases, in that order; junction bases with no gene match: 7. This CDR3 is built from 16 residues. Germline V gene sequence: CDR1 LGHNA, CDR2 YSLEER. The CDR3 sequence: CASSQEESGGAHEQYF. The CDR3 nucleotides are TGCGCCAGCAGCCAAGAAGAAAGCGGGGGGGCACACGAGCAGTACTTC.

The chain joins TRBV28 to TRBJ2-5; 7 bases match TRBD2. The CDR3 loop spans 14 amino acids. The germline gives CDR1 MDHEN, CDR2 SYDVKM. V was clipped by 4 bases and J by 5 bases; unmatched bases: 7. The CDR3 sequence: CASSSGLLAETQYF. The CDR3 DNA follows: TGTGCCAGCAGTTCGGGACTACTCGCGGAGACCCAGTACTTC.

The chain links TRBV5-1 to TRBJ1-2; TRBD1 agrees at 9 bases. After removal of 4 bases from V and 7 bases from J, the junction contained 8 bases not matched to a gene. There are 14 residues in the CDR3. CDR1 SGHRS and CDR2 YFSETQ come from the germline V gene. The CDR3 spells CASSHTGGVSGYTF. The DNA of the CDR3 is TGCGCCAGCAGCCACACAGGGGGCGTTAGTGGCTACACCTTC.

The V call is TRBV5-5, the J call TRBJ1-1; TRBD1 aligns across 7 bases. The germline V gene has CDR1 SGHKS and CDR2 YYEKEE (reference sequence). The CDR3 extends over 15 amino acids. Trimming at V came to 0 bases and at J to 1 base, leaving 3 bases not matched to a gene. The CDR3 DNA follows: TGTGCCAGCAGCTTGGGTACAGGGGAGAACACTGAAGCTTTCTTT. Protein: CASSLGTGENTEAFF.

The chain couples TRBV6-5 to TRBJ1-3, with D uncertain. This CDR3 has 15 amino acids. Trimming cost V 5 bases and J 0 bases, with 11 bases left between them. Germline CDR1 is MNHEY and CDR2 is SVGAGI. Written as DNA, the CDR3 is TGTGCCAGCAGTCCTACAGTGACCTCTGGAAACACCATATATTTT. It encodes CASSPTVTSGNTIYF.

The chain combines TRBV20-1 with TRBJ2-1; TRBD2 matches 8 bases. CDR3 length: 17 residues. Germline CDR1 and CDR2: DFQATT and SNEGSKA (reference sequence). With V trimmed by 3 bases and J by 9 bases, 19 bases remained unmatched. The CDR3 DNA reads TGCAGTGCTAGTGTTCTCTCTAGTGATCGCCGGGAGGGTGAGCAGTTCTTC. The encoded protein is CSASVLSSDRREGEQFF.

The genes are TRBV19 and TRBJ1-5; the D gene is possibly TRBD1 (5 bases). V was shortened by 3 bases and J by 5 bases, with 8 bases between the two germline ends. This CDR3 has 13 amino acids. CDR1 and CDR2 (germline): LNHDA, SQIVND (reference sequence). The DNA for the CDR3 is TGTGCCAGTAGTATCCAGGGCGATCAGCCCCAGCATTTT. Protein product: CASSIQGDQPQHF.

This clone was counted a few times. This sequence joins TRBV7-9 and TRBJ1-6, with a possible D match to TRBD1 (5 bases). Germline lookup yields CDR1 SEHNR and CDR2 FQNEAQ (reference sequence). The CDR3 covers 15 residues. V was pared by 6 bases and J by 8 bases, with 17 bases between. The CDR3 region has the DNA TGTGCCAGCAGTGGAGGGCTTAGGGGCTATTCACCCCTCCACTTT. This gives the protein CASSGGLRGYSPLHF.